These T cell receptor beta chains were read from a single sample in a study of cytomegalovirus exposure and HLA in healthy donors. Sequenced by immunoSEQ multiplex PCR; TCRdb stores in-frame clones only, minus some. The sample contains 150,000 to 200,000 clones, approximately 86% of which appear only once. The sequencing input was PBMCs. The origin of the receptors is a woman under 30 in good health and CMV-seronegative. The CDR3 runs from the conserved cysteine through the conserved F or W. The order of the fields is D gene, clone size, V gene, CDR3 length, J gene, CDR3 DNA, CDR3 protein. A D gene is named only where the DNA matches it firmly. Clone size, where shown, is once, few, many, or a class for clones that have expanded.

D gene: TRBD2; clone size: .; V gene: TRBV7-2; CDR3 length: 14; J gene: TRBJ2-7; CDR3 DNA: TGTGCCAGCAGCTTTCTAGCGGGAGCGTACGAGCAGTACTTC; CDR3 protein: CASSFLAGAYEQYF
D gene: .; clone size: few; V gene: TRBV12-5; CDR3 length: 12; J gene: TRBJ2-7; CDR3 DNA: TGTGCTAGTGGTGTCACAGAGTACGAGCAGTACTTC; CDR3 protein: CASGVTEYEQYF
D gene: .; clone size: .; V gene: TRBV6-4; CDR3 length: 15; J gene: TRBJ2-3; CDR3 DNA: TGTGCCACCTCACGGCAGGGCATATTCTCAGATACGCAGTATTTT; CDR3 protein: CATSRQGIFSDTQYF
D gene: TRBD1; clone size: .; V gene: TRBV7-9; CDR3 length: 14; J gene: TRBJ1-1; CDR3 DNA: TGTGCCAGCAGCATGGGACAGGGGAACACTGAAGCTTTCTTT; CDR3 protein: CASSMGQGNTEAFF
D gene: TRBD2; clone size: .; V gene: TRBV10-3; CDR3 length: 13; J gene: TRBJ2-7; CDR3 DNA: TGTGCCATCAGGGCCCGGGGAGGGGATGAGCAGTACTTC; CDR3 protein: CAIRARGGDEQYF
D gene: TRBD1; clone size: .; V gene: TRBV5-8; CDR3 length: 14; J gene: TRBJ2-5; CDR3 DNA: TGTGCCAGCAGCTCGGGACAGGGCCGAGAGACCCAGTACTTC; CDR3 protein: CASSSGQGRETQYF
D gene: TRBD1; clone size: once; V gene: TRBV18; CDR3 length: 13; J gene: TRBJ1-1; CDR3 DNA: TGTGCCAGCGCCTCTCAGACAGGGTCTGAAGCTTTCTTT; CDR3 protein: CASASQTGSEAFF
D gene: TRBD1; clone size: .; V gene: TRBV7-2; CDR3 length: 16; J gene: TRBJ1-2; CDR3 DNA: TGTGCCAGCAGCTTAGGGGGGCAGGGGGCGACGTATGGCTACACCTTC; CDR3 protein: CASSLGGQGATYGYTF
D gene: TRBD1; clone size: .; V gene: TRBV6-1; CDR3 length: 15; J gene: TRBJ2-7; CDR3 DNA: TGTGCCAGCAGTCCCTCCGGGACAGTGCTAGGGGAGCAGTACTTC; CDR3 protein: CASSPSGTVLGEQYF
D gene: TRBD1; clone size: once; V gene: TRBV6-4; CDR3 length: 14; J gene: TRBJ1-2; CDR3 DNA: TGTGCCAGCAGTGACTCAGGAGGGGGCGGTGGCTACACCTTC; CDR3 protein: CASSDSGGGGGYTF
D gene: TRBD1; clone size: .; V gene: TRBV30; CDR3 length: 18; J gene: TRBJ1-3; CDR3 DNA: TGTGCCTGGACGTCGGGAGACAGGGCATTCCTCTCTGGAAACACCATATATTTT; CDR3 protein: CAWTSGDRAFLSGNTIYF
D gene: TRBD1; clone size: .; V gene: TRBV29-1; CDR3 length: 13; J gene: TRBJ1-2; CDR3 DNA: TGCAGCGTGAGGACAGGGGTGGACTATGGCTACACCTTC; CDR3 protein: CSVRTGVDYGYTF
D gene: TRBD1; clone size: .; V gene: TRBV19; CDR3 length: 15; J gene: TRBJ1-5; CDR3 DNA: TGTGCCAGTAGTATAGAGAGAGGGGGCGGTCAGCCCCAGCATTTT; CDR3 protein: CASSIERGGGQPQHF
D gene: TRBD1; clone size: .; V gene: TRBV7-8; CDR3 length: 20; J gene: TRBJ2-7; CDR3 DNA: TGTGCCAGCAGCTTAGCGACGGGACAGGGGCGAATCGCTCACTCCTACGAGCAGTACTTC; CDR3 protein: CASSLATGQGRIAHSYEQYF
D gene: .; clone size: .; V gene: TRBV30; CDR3 length: 15; J gene: TRBJ2-6; CDR3 DNA: TGTGCCTGTTTAAGAATCGAGGCTGGGGCCAACGTCCTGACTTTC; CDR3 protein: CACLRIEAGANVLTF
D gene: TRBD2; clone size: .; V gene: TRBV7-2; CDR3 length: 20; J gene: TRBJ2-7; CDR3 DNA: TGTGCCAGCAGCTTAGCTCCTCCTCTACTAGCGGGGTATCCCGGTTACGAGCAGTACTTC; CDR3 protein: CASSLAPPLLAGYPGYEQYF